The text below deals with one T cell receptor beta chain. Its antigen is unidentified. Germline values: CDR1 SEHNR, CDR2 FQNEAQ (reference sequence). With 1 base removed from V and 2 bases from J, the gap between germline ends came to 5 bases. The CDR3 covers 14 residues. PCR amplification relied on 60 Vbeta primers (plus 13 Jbeta primers). The repertoire was sequenced with immunoSEQ multiplex PCR; TCRdb's copy has only in-frame clones and lacks some. The sample includes 200,000 or so clones, approximately 80% of them seen just once. These data originate in a study of cytomegalovirus exposure and HLA in healthy donors. As for the study in general: An early data release held tens of millions of unique TCRs from HLA-typed donors. Study-level results: A few chains tied to CMV proved CMV antigen-specific in vitro. Relative to the approximately 670-donor mean, N-insertions were reportedly fewer in an Asian-associated ancestry cluster in a later analysis. Later on, an analysis found that several of the most significant clusters appeared to be linked to common viral pathogens, which included parvovirus B19.

Material for sequencing was PBMCs. The chain combines TRBV7-9 with TRBJ2-2; D is unclear. This sequence originates from a girl aged 10 to 17 in good health and CMV-seronegative. CDR3 amino acids: CASSLEQNTGELFF. The DNA of the CDR3 is TGTGCCAGCAGCTTAGAACAAAACACCGGGGAGCTGTTTTTT. Supplemented by reference TRBV7-9 and TRBJ2-2, the full variable domain reads DTGVSQNPRHKITKRGQNVTFRCDPISEHNRLYWYRQTLGQGPEFLTYFQNEAQLEKSRLLSDRFSAERPKGSFSTLEIQRTEQGDSAMYLCASSLEQNTGELFFGEGSRLTVL.